This entry describes one T cell receptor beta chain. The data belong to a study of blood T cell repertoires in COVID-19. Study details: PBMCs, B-cell-depleted T cells, or T cells provided the cDNA or gDNA that made up the material.

TCRdb's copy holds only in-frame clones and misses some; the assay was immunoSEQ multiplex PCR. The table lists a few hundred thousand clones, 88% of them singletons, with about 4.1% in the top ten. V was shortened by 3 bases and J by 0 bases, with 17 bases between the two germline ends. This CDR3 is 16 amino acids long. CDR1 and CDR2 (germline): DFQATT, SNEGSKA (reference sequence). This clonotype was obtained from a man aged 60 to 75 who had recovered from COVID-19. The chain has TRBV20-1 and TRBJ1-1; TRBD1 is a possible D gene (6 bases). The sequenced sample consisted of peripheral blood. This CDR3 is CSASSARGMMNTEAFF. CDR3 DNA: TGCAGTGCTAGTTCGGCCAGGGGCATGATGAACACTGAAGCTTTCTTT.